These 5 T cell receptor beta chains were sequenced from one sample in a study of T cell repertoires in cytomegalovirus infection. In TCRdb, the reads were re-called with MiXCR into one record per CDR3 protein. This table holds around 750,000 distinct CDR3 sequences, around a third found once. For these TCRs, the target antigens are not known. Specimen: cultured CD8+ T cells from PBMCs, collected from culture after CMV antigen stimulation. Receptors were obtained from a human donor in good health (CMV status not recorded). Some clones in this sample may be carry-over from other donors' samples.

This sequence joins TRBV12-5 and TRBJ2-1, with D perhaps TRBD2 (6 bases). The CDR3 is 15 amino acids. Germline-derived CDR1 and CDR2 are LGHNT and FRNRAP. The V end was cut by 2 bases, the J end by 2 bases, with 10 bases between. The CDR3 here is CASGLRDFPYNEQFF. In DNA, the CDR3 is TGTGCTAGTGGTTTGAGGGACTTCCCCTACAATGAGCAGTTCTTC.

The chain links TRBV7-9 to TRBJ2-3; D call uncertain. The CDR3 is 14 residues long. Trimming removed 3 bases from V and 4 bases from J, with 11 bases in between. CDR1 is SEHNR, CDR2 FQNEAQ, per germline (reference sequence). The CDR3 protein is CASSLADGADTQYF. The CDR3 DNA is TGTGCCAGCAGCTTGGCAGACGGTGCAGATACGCAGTATTTT.

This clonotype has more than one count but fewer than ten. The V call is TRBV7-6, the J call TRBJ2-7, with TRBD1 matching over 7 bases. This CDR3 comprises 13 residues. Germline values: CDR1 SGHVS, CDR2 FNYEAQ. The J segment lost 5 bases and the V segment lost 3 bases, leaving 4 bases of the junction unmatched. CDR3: CASSFITGDEQYF. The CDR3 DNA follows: TGTGCCAGCAGCTTTATAACAGGGGACGAGCAGTACTTC.

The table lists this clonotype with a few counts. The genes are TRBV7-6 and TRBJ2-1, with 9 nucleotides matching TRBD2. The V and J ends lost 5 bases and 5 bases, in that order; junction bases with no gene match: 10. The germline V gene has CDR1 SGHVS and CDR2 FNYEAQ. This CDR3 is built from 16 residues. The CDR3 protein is CASSVESTSGHNEQFF. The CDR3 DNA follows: TGTGCCAGCAGCGTCGAATCGACTAGCGGACACAATGAGCAGTTCTTC.

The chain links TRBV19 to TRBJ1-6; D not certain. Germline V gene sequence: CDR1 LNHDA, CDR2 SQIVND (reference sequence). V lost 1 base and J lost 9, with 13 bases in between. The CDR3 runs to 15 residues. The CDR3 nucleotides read TGTGCCAGTAGTATAGCGGCAACCTCCGCTTCACCCCTCCACTTT. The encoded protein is CASSIAATSASPLHF. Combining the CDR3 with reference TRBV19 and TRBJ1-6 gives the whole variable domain DGGITQSPKYLFRKEGQNVTLSCEQNLNHDAMYWYRQDPGQGLRLIYYSQIVNDFQKGDIAEGYSVSREKKESFPLTVTSAQKNPTAFYLCASSIAATSASPLHFGNGTRLTVT.